Detailed here is one TCR beta chain. Antigen specificity is unknown. The entry originates in a study of identical twins. Study-wide results and limits: Models came in too low on out-of-frame TCR alpha sharing in monozygotic twins.

TCRdb itself ran the 5' RACE reads through MiXCR, one entry per CDR3 protein. The table has roughly 350,000 distinct CDR3 sequences, approximately 13% seen once. These data were likewise used in another study, on yellow fever vaccine responses in identical twins.

The receptor's source is a woman under 30 in good health. Source material: CD8+ T cells sorted from blood.

DNA of the CDR3: TGCGCCAGCAGTTCGTGGACAGTTAACACCGGGGAGCTGTTTTTT. Translation: CASSSWTVNTGELFF. This chain connects TRBV5-1 to TRBJ2-2, with D possibly TRBD1 on 6 matching bases. The CDR3 has 15 amino acids. V was pared by 5 bases and J by 2 bases, with 13 bases between. Germline assignment: CDR1 SGHRS and CDR2 YFSETQ. The variable domain in full, with the rest retrieved from reference TRBV5-1 and TRBJ2-2, is KAGVTQTPRYLIKTRGQQVTLSCSPISGHRSVSWYQQTPGQGLQFLFEYFSETQRNKGNFPGRFSGRQFSNSRSEMNVSTLELGDSALYLCASSSWTVNTGELFFGEGSRLTVL.